These T cell receptor beta chains were read from a single sample in a study of cytomegalovirus exposure and HLA in healthy donors. Profiling relied on immunoSEQ multiplex PCR, and the TCRdb table lists in-frame clones only, not all of them. This table has about 140,000 clones, about four fifths appearing once. The material sequenced was PBMCs. All receptors derive from a man aged 35-49 years in good health and CMV-seronegative. CDR3s include the opening cysteine and the closing phenylalanine or tryptophan. Size tells how often a clone was seen (once, few, many) or the class of an expanded clone, and some rows leave it out.

TRBV27	-	TRBJ2-7	CASSSRTSGGDTYEQYF
TRBV7-2	-	TRBJ2-7	CASSLGGISYEQYF
TRBV29-1	-	TRBJ1-2	CSVGTRVGYTF
TRBV28	-	TRBJ1-3	CASSSTHRGVGNTIYF
TRBV6-4	-	TRBJ2-2	CASSRDRSTGELFF
TRBV29-1	few	TRBJ1-1	CSVVAGMNTEAFF
TRBV2	-	TRBJ2-7	CASSLSGTSVYEQYF
TRBV5-1	-	TRBJ2-6	CASSPGTAISGANVLTF
TRBV6-1	once	TRBJ2-1	CASSPSASPYNEQFF
TRBV6-1	few	TRBJ1-1	CASSAQGALNTEAFF
TRBV2	-	TRBJ2-7	CASSAVGGFAYEQYF
TRBV25-1	-	TRBJ1-2	CASSEYGGQGSNYGYTF
TRBV29-1	-	TRBJ2-7	CSGTGPYEQYF
TRBV30	few	TRBJ1-1	CAWSRTRPMNTEAFF
TRBV5-1	few	TRBJ1-3	CASRTGGSGNTIYF
TRBV29-1	-	TRBJ2-7	CSVEEGAVSTEQYF
TRBV28	-	TRBJ2-1	CASSISQGFEQFF
TRBV4-3	-	TRBJ2-7	CASSQDRTLGHEQYF
TRBV11-3	-	TRBJ1-1	CASSSTRGNTEAFF
TRBV4-3	-	TRBJ2-2	CASSQDWGTSFPGELFF
TRBV14	few	TRBJ2-3	CASSHNPEGGGRFRTDTQYF
TRBV20-1	-	TRBJ2-1	CSARGVNEQFF
TRBV10-3	once	-	CAISDAGGIYEQYF
TRBV27	-	TRBJ1-5	CASSQTFTSNQPQHF
TRBV19	-	TRBJ1-1	CASSNREHEAFF
TRBV5-6	-	TRBJ2-2	CASSLRSLAGYTGELFF
TRBV14	-	TRBJ2-5	CASSQEWKGGRETQYF
TRBV5-1	-	TRBJ1-2	CASSLETVGGYTF
TRBV7-2	once	TRBJ1-2	CASSLRTNNYGYTF
TRBV5-1	-	TRBJ2-1	CASSLSGGAYNEQFF
TRBV5-6	-	TRBJ2-1	CASSLGTDGAYNEQFF
TRBV6-4	-	TRBJ2-1	CASSDFMSGATNEQFF
TRBV5-1	few	TRBJ1-3	CASSLDRGGNTIYF
TRBV10-1	-	TRBJ2-1	CASSERGSPYNEQFF
TRBV18	-	TRBJ2-2	CASSNRVETGELFF
TRBV29-1	-	TRBJ2-5	CSVGGGTRKTQYF
TRBV18	-	TRBJ2-7	CASSSLPGQGYGEQYF